This T cell receptor beta chain was identified during a study of T cell responses to AZD1222 COVID-19 vaccine. This CDR3 has 16 residues. The V gene's germline CDR1 is SGHRS and CDR2 YFSETQ. The V end lost 0 bases, the J end lost 0 bases, and 10 bases lay between the germline ends. The protocol was immunoSEQ multiplex PCR, while the TCRdb copy is restricted to in-frame clones and leaves out a portion. The table has 150,000 to 200,000 clones, under 95% seen once; the top ten hold approximately 1.5%. Of note for this clone: Its cognate antigen is unknown.

Study-wide results and limits: Repertoire collection took place solely once the T cell response had peaked. At 160-218 and 743-854, vaccine-associated CD4 TCRs were dominant, and they spanned spike. Clonal diversity may have been underestimated, and the donors were mostly white British, with more females than males.

This clonotype originated in an adult in good health. The sample here was peripheral blood, taken on day 0 of AZD1222 vaccination. The rearrangement links TRBV5-1 to TRBJ2-1, with D possibly TRBD2 on 5 matching bases. The CDR3 coding sequence is TGCGCCAGCAGCTTGGAGGGAGCTATCTCCTACAATGAGCAGTTCTTC. Translated: CASSLEGAISYNEQFF.